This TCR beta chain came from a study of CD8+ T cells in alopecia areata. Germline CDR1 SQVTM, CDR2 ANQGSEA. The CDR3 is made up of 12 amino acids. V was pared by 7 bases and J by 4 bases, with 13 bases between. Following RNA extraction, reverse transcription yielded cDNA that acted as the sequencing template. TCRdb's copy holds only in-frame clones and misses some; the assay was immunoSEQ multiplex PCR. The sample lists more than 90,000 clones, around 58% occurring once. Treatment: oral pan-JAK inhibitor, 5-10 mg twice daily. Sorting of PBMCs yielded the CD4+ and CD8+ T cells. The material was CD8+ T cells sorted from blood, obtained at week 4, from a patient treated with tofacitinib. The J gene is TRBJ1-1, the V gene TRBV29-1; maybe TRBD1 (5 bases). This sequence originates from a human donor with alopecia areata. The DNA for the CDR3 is TGCAGCGCCGAAACAGGAGGCACTGAAGCTTTCTTT. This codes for CSAETGGTEAFF.